The source of this T cell receptor (beta chain) is a study of shared clonotypes between healthy human individuals. Study-wide results and caveats: As a rule, naive subsets had a larger estimated richness than memory subsets. Among non-shared clonotypes, generation probabilities were lower than among those shared by all four donors. When naive CD4 clonotypes were compared across a few donors, approximately 5% were shared.

Trimming at V came to 0 bases and at J to 0 bases, leaving 4 bases not matched to a gene. The CDR3 has 16 amino acids. Looked up from germline, CDR1 is SGHAT and CDR2 is FQNNGV. Genomic DNA per cell subset filled all wells of several immunoSEQ plates. Measured with immunoSEQ multiplex PCR; TCRdb has only the in-frame clones, and not every one. The sample consists of about 2 million clones, about 95% of them appearing once. Turning to this clone: Antigen specificity is unknown.

Naive CD8 cells lacked CD45RO, underwent positive selection for CCR7 and left out terminally differentiated effector memory CD45RA+ cells. The sample taken for sequencing was naive CD8+ T cells sorted from blood. The sequence was obtained from a man aged 18 to 30 in good health. The chain couples TRBV11-2 to TRBJ1-1, with 7 nucleotides matching TRBD1. CDR3 amino acids: CASSLDPDRVNTEAFF. CDR3 in DNA: TGTGCCAGCAGCTTAGATCCTGACAGGGTGAACACTGAAGCTTTCTTT. Complete variable domain (other parts from reference TRBV11-2 and TRBJ1-1): EAGVAQSPRYKIIEKRQSVAFWCNPISGHATLYWYQQILGQGPKLLIQFQNNGVVDDSQLPKDRFSAERLKGVDSTLKIQPAKLEDSAVYLCASSLDPDRVNTEAFFGQGTRLTVV.